This TCR beta chain was profiled in a study of long-term antiretroviral therapy in people with HIV. With 3 bases removed from V and 3 bases from J, the gap between germline ends came to 20 bases. The CDR3 extends over 17 amino acids. CDR1 SGDLS and CDR2 YYNGEE come from the germline V gene. With respect to this clone: What it binds is not known.

The assay, immunoSEQ v3.0, was run at survey level. The method was immunoSEQ multiplex PCR; TCRdb's version includes in-frame clones alone and lacks a portion of them. The sample lists about 24,000 clones, about 87% occurring once. Study-wide results and limits: Relative to transplant donor controls, diversity remained lower despite increasing after ART. CDR3 lengths in HIV samples spanned a narrower range than controls.

The rearrangement joins TRBV9 to TRBJ2-3; a possible D gene is TRBD2 (5 bases). This sequence was found in a man between 50 and 59 years old with HIV. This material consisted of unsorted PBMCs, taken 1.8 years before starting antiretroviral therapy. CDR3 coding DNA: TGTGCCAGCAGCGAGACGGCGAGGGCGGGCTTTACAGATACGCAGTATTTT. Translated: CASSETARAGFTDTQYF. Variable domain in full (rest from reference TRBV9 and TRBJ2-3): DSGVTQTPKHLITATGQRVTLRCSPRSGDLSVYWYQQSLDQGLQFLIQYYNGEERAKGNILERFSAQQFPDLHSELNLSSLELGDSALYFCASSETARAGFTDTQYFGPGTRLTVL.